Listed here is a single T cell receptor (beta chain). The source of the sample is a study of T cell changes during pregnancy in multiple sclerosis. Some clones are missing from TCRdb's copy, which holds only in-frame ones; the method was immunoSEQ multiplex PCR. This table has under 35,000 clones, around 87% appearing once. Trimming cost V 1 base and J 2 bases; bases outside gene matches: 10. The CDR3 length is 19 residues. Germline loops: CDR1 LNHDA, CDR2 SQIVND (reference sequence). This sequence was found in a female donor in good health, enrolled as a control in a pregnancy study. The chain couples TRBV19 to TRBJ2-4; TRBD2 agrees at 11 bases. The material was CD4+ T cells from peripheral blood mononuclear cells, obtained in the third trimester of pregnancy. The CDR3 protein is CASSIGLAGGTSPKNIQYF. In nucleotides, the CDR3 is TGTGCCAGTAGTATAGGGCTAGCGGGGGGTACCTCCCCCAAAAACATTCAGTACTTC. Variable domain in full (rest from reference TRBV19 and TRBJ2-4): DGGITQSPKYLFRKEGQNVTLSCEQNLNHDAMYWYRQDPGQGLRLIYYSQIVNDFQKGDIAEGYSVSREKKESFPLTVTSAQKNPTAFYLCASSIGLAGGTSPKNIQYFGAGTRLSVL.